A selection of T cell receptor beta chains follows, all from one sample in a study of cytomegalovirus exposure and HLA in healthy donors. Assay used: immunoSEQ multiplex PCR; TCRdb lists only in-frame clones, some missing. This sample has 150,000 to 200,000 clones, with 84% found just once. Sequencing was performed on PBMCs. These receptors all come from a boy aged 10-17 years in good health and CMV-seronegative. The CDR3 runs from the conserved cysteine through the conserved F or W. The order of the fields is CDR3 DNA, CDR3 protein, V gene, D gene, clone size, J gene. The D gene is left open where the match is weak. Clone size is not always given. Where it is, it says once, few, many or a class for expanded clones.

CDR3nt: TGTGCCTGGAGTACCACCTCGGTTCGGAGCACAGATACGCAGTATTTT
CDR3aa: CAWSTTSVRSTDTQYF
v_gene: TRBV30
d_gene: -
abundance: -
j_gene: TRBJ2-3

CDR3nt: TGTGCCAGCAGCGTGGAAGGACATATCTATGGCTACACCTTC
CDR3aa: CASSVEGHIYGYTF
v_gene: TRBV14
d_gene: -
abundance: -
j_gene: TRBJ1-2

CDR3nt: TGTGCCAGCAGTACGACAGGTCGGAGCAATCAGCCCCAGCATTTT
CDR3aa: CASSTTGRSNQPQHF
v_gene: TRBV19
d_gene: -
abundance: -
j_gene: TRBJ1-5

CDR3nt: TGTGCCAGCAAGGGGGGGACAGGGGCTTCGAGCTCCTACAATGAGCAGTTCTTC
CDR3aa: CASKGGTGASSSYNEQFF
v_gene: TRBV11-1
d_gene: TRBD1
abundance: -
j_gene: TRBJ2-1

CDR3nt: TGCGCCAGCAGCCTGCCGAGTCAGAACACTGAAGCTTTCTTT
CDR3aa: CASSLPSQNTEAFF
v_gene: TRBV5-1
d_gene: -
abundance: -
j_gene: TRBJ1-1

CDR3nt: TGTGCCAGCAGAGAAGCAACTAGTAATGCGTACGAGCAGTACTTC
CDR3aa: CASREATSNAYEQYF
v_gene: TRBV2
d_gene: -
abundance: -
j_gene: TRBJ2-7

CDR3nt: TGTGCCAGCAGCCCGACCGGGACTAGCGGGGGGGGCTCAACCCAGTACTTC
CDR3aa: CASSPTGTSGGGSTQYF
v_gene: TRBV7-2
d_gene: TRBD2
abundance: few
j_gene: TRBJ2-5

CDR3nt: TGTGCCAGCAGCTTCTTCACAGGGACGGGAGAAGCTTTCTTT
CDR3aa: CASSFFTGTGEAFF
v_gene: TRBV7-9
d_gene: -
abundance: -
j_gene: TRBJ1-1

CDR3nt: TGTGCCAGCAGCTTAGAAACGGGCAGGGCCCACGGGGGCTACACCTTC
CDR3aa: CASSLETGRAHGGYTF
v_gene: TRBV7-2
d_gene: -
abundance: few
j_gene: TRBJ1-2

CDR3nt: TGTGCCAGCAGTTACAAGGGGGCGGTCGGGGAGCTGTTTTTT
CDR3aa: CASSYKGAVGELFF
v_gene: TRBV6-6
d_gene: TRBD1
abundance: -
j_gene: TRBJ2-2

CDR3nt: TGTGCCAGCACCCGCGCCCGAGATACGCAGTATTTT
CDR3aa: CASTRARDTQYF
v_gene: TRBV6-6
d_gene: -
abundance: -
j_gene: TRBJ2-3

CDR3nt: TGTGCCAGCAGTGACGGTACGCGGGATACCGGGGAGCTGTTTTTT
CDR3aa: CASSDGTRDTGELFF
v_gene: TRBV6-4
d_gene: -
abundance: -
j_gene: TRBJ2-2

CDR3nt: TGTGCCAGCAGTTTATCCACAGTCCCTGGTCCCAAGTACTTC
CDR3aa: CASSLSTVPGPKYF
v_gene: TRBV27
d_gene: -
abundance: -
j_gene: TRBJ2-7

CDR3nt: TGTGCCAGCAGGGAGGCGGGAGGTTTCGTTGAGCAGTACTTC
CDR3aa: CASREAGGFVEQYF
v_gene: TRBV27
d_gene: TRBD2
abundance: -
j_gene: TRBJ2-7

CDR3nt: TGCGCCAGCAGCCAAGAATCAGGAAGAGTCAATCAGCCCCAGCATTTT
CDR3aa: CASSQESGRVNQPQHF
v_gene: TRBV4-1
d_gene: -
abundance: -
j_gene: TRBJ1-5